This TCR beta chain was identified during a study of blood T cell repertoires in COVID-19. Across the study: Acute-phase and convalescent COVID-19 samples originated in the United States, Italy and Spain. In each case, the material was cDNA or gDNA derived from T cells, B-cell-depleted T cells, or PBMCs.

The CDR3 is 17 residues long. Germline V CDR1 and CDR2: SGDLS, YYNGEE. V lost 4 bases and J lost 2; bases outside the gene matches: 5. Repertoires were generated with immunoSEQ multiplex PCR, while TCRdb's copy carries only in-frame clones and drops some. The sample includes some 150,000 clones, approximately 89% seen only once; the top ten take 2.5% to 4%. In this sample, this clone turned up once. Other DNA sequences in this sample translate to the same CDR3. Sequencing input: peripheral blood. V is TRBV9 and J is TRBJ2-3; 15 bases align to TRBD2. The TCR was taken from a man between 70 and 80 years old with acute or convalescent COVID-19. In DNA form, the CDR3 reads TGTGCCAGCAGCCCAAGGACTAGCGGGGGGGCCACAGATACGCAGTATTTT. Encoded protein: CASSPRTSGGATDTQYF.